The sample holds many counts of the clone carrying this TCR beta chain. This specimen comes from a study of human T cells and chemical hapten exposure. TCRdb processed the RACE reads anew with MiXCR; each CDR3 protein has one entry. The profile shows some 82,000 distinct CDR3 sequences, 5% to 8.5% of them singletons. Time point meaning: patch test 2, 6 weeks after DPC sensitization. Sample treatment: therapeutic diphenylcyclopropenone sensitization with weekly scalp DPC. From germline, CDR1 is SGHKS and CDR2 YYEKEE (reference sequence). Trimming shortened V by 2 bases and J by 3 bases, and 13 bases separated the two germline ends. This CDR3 is 15 amino acids long.

Sample: whole blood, taken in connection with sensitization to the hapten diphenylcyclopropenone (DPC). V and J are TRBV5-5 and TRBJ2-3; possible D gene TRBD1, 6 bases. This receptor was taken from a woman in her twenties or thirties with alopecia areata. Some clones in this sample may be carry-over from other donors' samples. In DNA form, the CDR3 reads TGTGCCAGCAGCTTATATACAGGGTCGACAGATACGCAGTATTTT. It yields the protein CASSLYTGSTDTQYF.